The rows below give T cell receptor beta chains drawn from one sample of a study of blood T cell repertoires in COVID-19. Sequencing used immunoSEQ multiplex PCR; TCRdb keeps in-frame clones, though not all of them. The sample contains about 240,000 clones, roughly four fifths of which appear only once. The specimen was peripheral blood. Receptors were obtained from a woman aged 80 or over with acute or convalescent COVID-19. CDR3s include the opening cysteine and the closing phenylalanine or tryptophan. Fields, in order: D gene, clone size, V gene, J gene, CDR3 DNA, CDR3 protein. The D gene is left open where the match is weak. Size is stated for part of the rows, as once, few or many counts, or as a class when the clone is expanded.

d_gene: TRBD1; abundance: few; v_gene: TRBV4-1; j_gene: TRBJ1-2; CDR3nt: TGCGCCAGCAGCCAGCGACAGGGTTTCTATGGCTACACCTTC; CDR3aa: CASSQRQGFYGYTF
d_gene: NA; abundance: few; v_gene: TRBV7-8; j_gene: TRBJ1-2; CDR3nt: TGTGCCAGCAGCCCCCGGACAGACTATGGCTACACCTTC; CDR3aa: CASSPRTDYGYTF
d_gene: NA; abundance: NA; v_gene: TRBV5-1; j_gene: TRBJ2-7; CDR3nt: TGCGCCAGCAGCTTGGCCCCCGGGGTCTCCTACGAGCAGTACTTC; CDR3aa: CASSLAPGVSYEQYF
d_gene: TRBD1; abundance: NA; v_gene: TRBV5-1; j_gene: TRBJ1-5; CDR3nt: TGCGCCAGCAGCTGCACGACAGGGGGAATACCGGCCAGCAATCAGCCCCAGCATTTT; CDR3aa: CASSCTTGGIPASNQPQHF
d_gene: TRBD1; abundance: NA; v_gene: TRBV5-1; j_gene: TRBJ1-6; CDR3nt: TGCGCCAGCAGCCGGACAGGAGACTATAATTCACCCCTCCACTTT; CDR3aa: CASSRTGDYNSPLHF
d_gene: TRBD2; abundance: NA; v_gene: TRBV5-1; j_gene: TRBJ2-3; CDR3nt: TGCGCCAGCAGCCCGACGGGGGGTCCGAGTGTAACAGATACGCAGTATTTT; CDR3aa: CASSPTGGPSVTDTQYF
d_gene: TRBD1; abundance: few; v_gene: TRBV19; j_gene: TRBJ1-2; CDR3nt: TGTGCCAGTAGTAGAACCCACAGGGGACCTTATGGCTACACCTTC; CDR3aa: CASSRTHRGPYGYTF
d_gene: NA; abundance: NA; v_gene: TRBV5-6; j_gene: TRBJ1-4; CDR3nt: TGTGCCAGCAGCCAAAGGGGGACTAATGAAAAACTGTTTTTT; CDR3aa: CASSQRGTNEKLFF
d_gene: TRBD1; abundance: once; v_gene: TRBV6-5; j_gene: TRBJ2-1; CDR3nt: TGTGCCAGCAGTTCTTCCGGGACAGTCGGAGCACGTGAGCAGTTCTTC; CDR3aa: CASSSSGTVGAREQFF
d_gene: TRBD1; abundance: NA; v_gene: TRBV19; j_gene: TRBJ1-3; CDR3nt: TGTGCCAGTAGACCTTCGGGACAGGGGTATGGAAACACCATATATTTT; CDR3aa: CASRPSGQGYGNTIYF
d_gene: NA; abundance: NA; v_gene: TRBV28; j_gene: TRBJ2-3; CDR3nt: TGTACCTCCAAGAGCGCGAGGTACGCAGATACGCAGTATTTT; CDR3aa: CTSKSARYADTQYF
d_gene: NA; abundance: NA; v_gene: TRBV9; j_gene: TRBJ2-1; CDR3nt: TGTGCCAGCAGCGTGGAGAAGGAGCAGTTCTTC; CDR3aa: CASSVEKEQFF
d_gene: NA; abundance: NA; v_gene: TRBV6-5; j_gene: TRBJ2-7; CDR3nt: TGTGCCACTCGGAGGGGAGGGGGCTCCTACGAGCAGTACTTC; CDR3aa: CATRRGGGSYEQYF
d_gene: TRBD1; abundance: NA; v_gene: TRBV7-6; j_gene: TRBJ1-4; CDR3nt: TGTGCCAGCAGCGCTAGACAGGGGGGAATCTCAGAAAAACTGTTTTTT; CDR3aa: CASSARQGGISEKLFF
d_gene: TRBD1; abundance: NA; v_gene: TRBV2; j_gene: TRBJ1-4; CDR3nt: TGTGCCAGCAGCATGGGACAGGGCAGTGAAAAACTGTTTTTT; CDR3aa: CASSMGQGSEKLFF
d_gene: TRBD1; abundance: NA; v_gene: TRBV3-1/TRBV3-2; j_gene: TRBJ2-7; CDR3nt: TGTGCCAGCAGCCAAGATAGACAGGGGAACGAGCAGTACTTC; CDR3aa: CASSQDRQGNEQYF
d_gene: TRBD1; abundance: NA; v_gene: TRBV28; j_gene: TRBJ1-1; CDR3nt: TGTGCCAGCAGTTCTCACAGACAGGGAAGGACTGAAGCTTTCTTT; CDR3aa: CASSSHRQGRTEAFF
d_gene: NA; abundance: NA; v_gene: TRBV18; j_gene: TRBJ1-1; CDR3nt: TGTGCCAGCTCTCTTGGGGGGCGGGGGACTGAAGCTTTCTTT; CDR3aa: CASSLGGRGTEAFF
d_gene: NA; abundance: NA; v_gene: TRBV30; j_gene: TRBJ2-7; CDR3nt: TGTGCCTGGAAGGCAGGGGTCTACGAGCAGTACTTC; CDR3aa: CAWKAGVYEQYF
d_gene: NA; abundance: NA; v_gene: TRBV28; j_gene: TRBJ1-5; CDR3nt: TGTGCCAGCAGCCTTTTGGGAGAACTGCCCCAGCATTTT; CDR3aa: CASSLLGELPQHF
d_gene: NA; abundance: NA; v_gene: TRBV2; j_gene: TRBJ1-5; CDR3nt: TGTGCCAGCACCCAGGAGGGGAATCAGCCCCAGCATTTT; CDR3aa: CASTQEGNQPQHF
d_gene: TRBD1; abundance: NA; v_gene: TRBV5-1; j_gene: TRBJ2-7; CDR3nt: TGCGCCAGCAGCCCGTTGTTGCCGGGACAGAGGCGGGACGAGCAGTACTTC; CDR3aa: CASSPLLPGQRRDEQYF
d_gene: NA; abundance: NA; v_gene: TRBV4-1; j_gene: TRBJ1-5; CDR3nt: TGCGCCAGCAGCCCCGGCAGGGTAAATCAGCCCCAGCATTTT; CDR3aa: CASSPGRVNQPQHF
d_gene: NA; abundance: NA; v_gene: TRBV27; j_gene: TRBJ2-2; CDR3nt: TGTGCCAGCAGTTCGACGGTCGGGGGGCCGAACACCGGGGAGCTGTTTTTT; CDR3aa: CASSSTVGGPNTGELFF
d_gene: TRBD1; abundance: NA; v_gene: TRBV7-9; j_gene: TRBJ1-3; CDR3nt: TGTGCCAGCAGCCTTCAACAGGGGTTGGCTGGAAACACCATATATTTT; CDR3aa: CASSLQQGLAGNTIYF
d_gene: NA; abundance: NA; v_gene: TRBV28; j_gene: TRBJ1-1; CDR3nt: TGTGCCAGCAGCGCGGCCGGCGGGGGGGCTTTCTTT; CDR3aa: CASSAAGGGAFF
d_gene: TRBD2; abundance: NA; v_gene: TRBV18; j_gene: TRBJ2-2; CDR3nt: TGTGCCAGCTCACCGAGACTAGCCCCGAACACCGGGGAGCTGTTTTTT; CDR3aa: CASSPRLAPNTGELFF
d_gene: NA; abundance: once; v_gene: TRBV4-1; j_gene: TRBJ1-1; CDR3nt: TGCGCCAGCAGCCAAGAGGCAGGGGATATGAACGTGGGTGAAGCTTTCTTT; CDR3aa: CASSQEAGDMNVGEAFF
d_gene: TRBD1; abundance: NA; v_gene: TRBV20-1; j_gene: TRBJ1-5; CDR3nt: TGCAGTGCTATTGAGGGACAGGGGTTGTGGAGCAATCAGCCCCAGCATTTT; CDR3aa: CSAIEGQGLWSNQPQHF
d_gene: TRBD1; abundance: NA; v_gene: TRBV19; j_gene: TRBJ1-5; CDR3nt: TGTGCCAGTAAGGGGACAGGCAATCAGCCCCAGCATTTT; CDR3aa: CASKGTGNQPQHF
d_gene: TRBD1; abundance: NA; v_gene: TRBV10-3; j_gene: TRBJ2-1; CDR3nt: TGTGCCATCAGTGATGTAAGAACGGGACAGGGTTCTAACAATGAGCAGTTCTTC; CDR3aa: CAISDVRTGQGSNNEQFF
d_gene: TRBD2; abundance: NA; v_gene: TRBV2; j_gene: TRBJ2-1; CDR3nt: TGTGCCAGCAAGGTTACTAGCGGGGACAATGAGCAGTTCTTC; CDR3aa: CASKVTSGDNEQFF
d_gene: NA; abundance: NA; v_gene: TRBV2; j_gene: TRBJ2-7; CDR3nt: TGTGCCAGCAGTGAAATAGGGACACAGAGCACCTACGAGCAGTACTTC; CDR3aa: CASSEIGTQSTYEQYF
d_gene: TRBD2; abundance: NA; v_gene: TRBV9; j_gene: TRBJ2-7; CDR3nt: TGTGCCAGCAGCCCCCGTGGCGGGGGGGAAGACGAGCAGTACTTC; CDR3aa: CASSPRGGGEDEQYF
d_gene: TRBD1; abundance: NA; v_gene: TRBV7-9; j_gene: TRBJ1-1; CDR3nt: TGTGCCAGCAGCGATCTCGGGACAGGGGAAACTGAAGCTTTCTTT; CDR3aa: CASSDLGTGETEAFF
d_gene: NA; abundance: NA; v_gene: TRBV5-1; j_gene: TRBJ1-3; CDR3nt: TGCGCCAGCAGCTTGCCCCAGGCAGACGGAAACACCATATATTTT; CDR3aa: CASSLPQADGNTIYF
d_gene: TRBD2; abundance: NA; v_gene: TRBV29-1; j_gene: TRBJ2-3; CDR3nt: TGCAGCGTTGTAAAAAGCGGGGTAATCTTACATACGCAGTATTTT; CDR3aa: CSVVKSGVILHTQYF
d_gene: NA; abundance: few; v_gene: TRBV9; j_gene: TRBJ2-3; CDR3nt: TGTGCCAGCAGCGTCAGAGACAGGCCCCCTAGCACAGATACGCAGTATTTT; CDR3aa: CASSVRDRPPSTDTQYF
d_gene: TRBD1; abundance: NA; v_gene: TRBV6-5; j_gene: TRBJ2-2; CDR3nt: TGTGCCAGCAGTTACAGTGGGACAGCATACACCGGGGAGCTGTTTTTT; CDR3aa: CASSYSGTAYTGELFF
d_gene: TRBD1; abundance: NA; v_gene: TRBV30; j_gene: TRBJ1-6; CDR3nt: TGTGCCTGGACCGGGACAGATAATTCACCCCTCCACTTT; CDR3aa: CAWTGTDNSPLHF
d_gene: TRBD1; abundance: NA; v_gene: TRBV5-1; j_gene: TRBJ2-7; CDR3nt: TGCGCCAGCAGCCTGACAGGGAACGAGCAGTACTTC; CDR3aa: CASSLTGNEQYF
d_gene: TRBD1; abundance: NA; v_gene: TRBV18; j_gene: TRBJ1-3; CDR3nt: TGTGCCAGCTCACCTGAGACAGGGCTTGGAAACACCATATATTTT; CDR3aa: CASSPETGLGNTIYF
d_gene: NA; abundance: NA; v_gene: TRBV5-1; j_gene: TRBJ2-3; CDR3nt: TGCGCCAGCAGCTTGGCTTCGCGAGTCGATACGCAGTATTTT; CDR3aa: CASSLASRVDTQYF
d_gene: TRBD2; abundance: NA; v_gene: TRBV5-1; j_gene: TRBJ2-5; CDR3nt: TGCGCCAGCAGCGACCCTAGCGGGGTCCAGACCCAGTACTTC; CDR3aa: CASSDPSGVQTQYF
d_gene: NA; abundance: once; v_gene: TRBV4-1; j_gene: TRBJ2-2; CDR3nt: TGCGCCAGCAGCCAAATGGAGGGTGCGAACACCGGGGAGCTGTTTTTT; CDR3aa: CASSQMEGANTGELFF